What follows are 18 T cell receptor beta chains derived from one specimen sequenced in a study of T cell responses to AZD1222 COVID-19 vaccine. Measured with immunoSEQ multiplex PCR; TCRdb has only the in-frame clones, and not every one. The table includes about 130,000 clones, 75% to 90% detected once. Here the sequenced sample was peripheral blood, taken on day 0 of AZD1222 vaccination. These receptors came from an adult in good health.

The J gene is TRBJ1-1, the V gene TRBV12-3 or TRBV12-4; D is uncertain. The CDR3 covers 12 residues. Trimming took 4 bases from V and 3 from J, leaving 6 bases between them. Written as DNA, the CDR3 is TGTGCCAGCAGTTATGGGCACACTGAAGCTTTCTTT. Residues: CASSYGHTEAFF.

This clone came up once. The rearrangement links TRBV18 to TRBJ1-5; TRBD1 might be the D (5 bases). V lost 3 bases and J 8 bases, leaving 8 bases between the germline ends. Germline-derived CDR1 and CDR2 are KGHSH and LQKENI. The CDR3 is 12 amino acids. The CDR3 DNA sequence: TGTGCCAGCTCACCTCAGGGAAAGCCCCAGCATTTT. Residues: CASSPQGKPQHF.

The chain links TRBV6-5 to TRBJ2-7; 10 bases are shared with TRBD1. Germline CDR1 reads MNHEY; CDR2 reads SVGAGI. Trimming cost V 2 bases and J 7 bases; bases outside gene matches: 8. CDR3 length: 15 amino acids. The CDR3 protein is CASSYGDRGLSEQYF. In DNA, the CDR3 is TGTGCCAGCAGTTACGGGGACAGGGGCTTGAGTGAGCAGTACTTC.

This clone has only one observation. The rearrangement joins TRBV6-2 or TRBV6-3 to TRBJ2-1; a possible D gene is TRBD1 (5 bases). The CDR3 runs to 14 residues. Germline V lookup: CDR1 MNHEY, CDR2 SVGEGT. V gave up 4 bases and J gave up 7 bases, with 14 bases separating them. The CDR3 is CASSLGFRANEQFF. The CDR3 nucleotides are TGTGCCAGCAGTTTGGGGTTCAGGGCGAATGAGCAGTTCTTC.

This chain connects TRBV5-1 to TRBJ1-3; 7 bases match TRBD1. Trimming cost V 2 bases and J 2 bases; bases outside gene matches: 4. The V gene's germline CDR1 is SGHRS and CDR2 YFSETQ. The CDR3 consists of 15 residues. For the CDR3, the DNA is TGCGCCAGCAGCTTTGACAGGGTTGCTGGAAACACCATATATTTT. Translated, it gives CASSFDRVAGNTIYF.

As DNA, the CDR3 is TGTGCCAGCAGCTTGGGACAGGGGAGGTCCTACGAGCAGTACTTC. It yields the protein CASSLGQGRSYEQYF. The genes are TRBV7-9 and TRBJ2-7, with 10 bases aligning to TRBD1. The germline gives CDR1 SEHNR, CDR2 FQNEAQ (reference sequence). This CDR3 has 15 residues. Germline trimming cut 3 bases from V and 1 base from J; bases unmatched to any gene: 3.

As concerns this clone: At the DNA level, this CDR3 is encoded by other sequences in the same sample as well. This chain uses TRBV12-3 or TRBV12-4 with TRBJ2-3; D is unclear. The CDR3 is 11 amino acids. The V end was cut by 6 bases, the J end by 3 bases, with 4 bases between. As DNA, the CDR3 is TGTGCCAGCAGCCGTACAGATACGCAGTATTTT. It translates to CASSRTDTQYF.

In DNA, the CDR3 is TGTGCCAGCAGTGACATCCTACCCCATGAGCAGTTCTTC. As protein: CASSDILPHEQFF. J is TRBJ2-1 and V is TRBV2; no definite D call. CDR1 and CDR2 from the germline V gene are SNHLY and FYNNEI. This CDR3 region has 13 residues. Trimming shortened V by 3 bases and J by 8 bases, and 11 bases separated the two germline ends.

This chain links TRBV7-6 with TRBJ2-5; 9 positions match TRBD1. Germline CDR1 SGHVS, CDR2 FNYEAQ. This CDR3 is built from 15 residues. The V and J ends lost 1 base and 5 bases, in that order; junction bases with no gene match: 5. The CDR3 reads CASSLGTGASETQYF. CDR3 sequence (DNA): TGTGCCAGCAGCTTAGGGACAGGGGCATCGGAGACCCAGTACTTC.

This clone was observed a few times. The chain combines TRBV9 with TRBJ2-7; TRBD2 is a possible D gene (6 bases). Per germline, CDR1 SGDLS and CDR2 YYNGEE. The CDR3 is 14 residues long. With 3 bases removed from V and 7 bases from J, the gap between germline ends came to 17 bases. The CDR3 region is CASSATVTSSEQYF. The CDR3 nucleotides read TGTGCCAGCAGCGCAACAGTAACTAGCTCTGAGCAGTACTTC.

V is TRBV6-1 and J is TRBJ2-1; no reliable D call. The CDR3 runs 13 residues. The germline V and J ends were trimmed by 6 bases and 6 bases, with 12 bases remaining between them. CDR1 and CDR2 (germline): MNHNS, SASEGT. The CDR3 protein is CASRGGHLNEQFF. DNA of the CDR3: TGTGCCAGCAGGGGCGGCCACCTCAATGAGCAGTTCTTC.

A remark on this clone: At the DNA level, this CDR3 is encoded by other sequences in the same sample as well. The V and J genes are TRBV9 and TRBJ1-1; 7 bases are a match to TRBD1. Per germline, CDR1 SGDLS and CDR2 YYNGEE. The ends lost 0 bases at V and 0 bases at J; junction bases unmatched: 2. The length of the CDR3 is 15 residues. CDR3 residues: CASSVGGTVNTEAFF. CDR3 sequence (DNA): TGTGCCAGCAGCGTAGGAGGGACAGTGAACACTGAAGCTTTCTTT.

The rearrangement links TRBV7-2 to TRBJ1-2, with D unresolved. This CDR3 has 14 residues. V was trimmed by 2 bases and J by 6 bases, leaving 13 bases between them. Germline V CDR1 and CDR2: SGHTA, FQGNSA. CDR3 sequence reads: CASSLFTPEDGYTF. The CDR3 bases are TGTGCCAGCAGCTTATTTACCCCCGAGGATGGCTACACCTTC.

In this sample, this clone turned up once. J is TRBJ2-5 and V is TRBV2; maybe TRBD2 (6 bases). There are 11 residues in the CDR3. Between the trimmed V and J ends, which lost 6 bases and 9 bases, there was a span of 11 bases. Germline V gene lookup returns CDR1 SNHLY and CDR2 FYNNEI. The CDR3 spells CASRIGGAQYF. The DNA for the CDR3 is TGTGCCAGCAGGATCGGGGGAGCCCAGTACTTC.

This rearrangement joins TRBV9 to TRBJ2-3; the D call may be TRBD1 or TRBD2 (5 bases each). Germline CDR1 is SGDLS and CDR2 is YYNGEE. The germline V and J ends were trimmed by 0 bases and 11 bases, with 16 bases remaining between them. The CDR3 has 14 amino acids. CDR3 nucleotide sequence: TGTGCCAGCAGCGTAGAGCAGGGACCTCTCGGGCAGTATTTT. It codes for CASSVEQGPLGQYF.

The J gene is TRBJ1-4, the V gene TRBV5-1; D remains ambiguous. Trimming removed 0 bases at V and 4 bases at J, with 10 bases between. The CDR3 covers 15 residues. From germline, CDR1 is SGHRS and CDR2 YFSETQ. The CDR3 sequence is CASSLGPSNNEKLFF. CDR3 bases: TGCGCCAGCAGCTTGGGGCCCTCGAATAATGAAAAACTGTTTTTT.

The chain recombines TRBV7-2 with TRBJ1-2; 8 nucleotides align to TRBD1. The junction had 6 bases not matched to a gene; V was cut back by 2 bases and J by 4 bases. The CDR3 sequence is 15 residues long. Per germline, CDR1 SGHTA and CDR2 FQGNSA. CDR3 in amino acids: CASSLTTGVIYGYTF. The CDR3 nucleotides read TGTGCCAGCAGCTTAACGACAGGGGTCATCTATGGCTACACCTTC.

The CDR3 DNA is TGTGTCAGAAGCGGGGGCCCGTATTCACCCCTCCACTTT. Amino acid sequence: CVRSGGPYSPLHF. This rearrangement joins TRBV7-5 to TRBJ1-6; the table's D call, TRBD1, has no DNA check behind it. TRBV7-5 is deemed a pseudogene. This CDR3 is built from 13 residues.